The TCR beta chain described here comes from a study of T-cell reconstitution after alpha-beta-depleted transplantation in children. The CDR3 runs 16 residues. Germline V lookup: CDR1 LGHNA, CDR2 YNFKEQ. V was pared by 3 bases and J by 3 bases, with 11 bases of the junction left unmatched. Preparation of the TCRbeta library was carried out with unique molecular identifiers. TCRdb passed the PCR reads through MiXCR, listing each CDR3 protein once. The repertoire holds more than 200,000 distinct CDR3 sequences, roughly a quarter seen once, with 4% to 6% in the top ten. This clonotype appeared a few times. What it binds is not known. Study results and limitations: T-cell counts and diversity at one year post-transplant came mainly from newly produced T cells.

The specimen was PBMCs, mostly from graft donor cells, collected 360 days after TCRalphabeta/CD19-depleted stem cell transplant. The chain carries TRBV4-2 and TRBJ2-7, with 7 bases aligning to TRBD2. This TCR derives from a female patient between 2 and 15 years old who had a stem cell transplant for congenital amegakaryocytic thrombocytopenia, so the T cells may come from the graft donor. The CDR3 DNA follows: TGTGCCAGCAGCCAGGTGGGAGGGGCCGGTATCTACGAGCAGTACTTC. This gives the protein CASSQVGGAGIYEQYF.